The 21 T cell receptor beta chains below all came from one sample that was sequenced in a study of Tregs in tolerant kidney transplant recipients. Clones were read by immunoSEQ multiplex PCR, and TCRdb kept only the in-frame ones, dropping some. Among fewer than 150,000 clones listed, around 94% were seen once. The sequenced sample consisted of CD4+ T cells from blood. Source of these receptors: a human donor in good health.

DNA for the CDR3: TGTGCCAGCAGCTACGACAGGGCCAACTATGGCTACACCTTC. It is translated as CASSYDRANYGYTF. The chain carries TRBV5-4 and TRBJ1-2; 7 positions agree with TRBD1. The CDR3 consists of 14 residues. V trimming: 3 bases; J trimming: 2 bases; junction bases outside the gene matches: 4. CDR1 is SGHNT and CDR2 is YYREEE in the germline V gene (reference sequence).

This clone was observed a single time. The gene calls are TRBV2 and TRBJ1-3; D is unresolved. The CDR3 totals 14 residues. The V end was cut by 7 bases, the J end by 0 bases, with 10 bases between. Per germline, CDR1 SNHLY and CDR2 FYNNEI. The CDR3 spells CASTPQLSGNTIYF. The CDR3 bases are TGTGCCAGCACCCCACAGCTCTCTGGAAACACCATATATTTT. The variable domain in full, completed from reference TRBV2 and TRBJ1-3, reads EPEVTQTPSHQVTQMGQEVILRCVPISNHLYFYWYRQILGQKVEFLVSFYNNEISEKSEIFDDQFSVERPDGSNFTLKIRSTKLEDSAMYFCASTPQLSGNTIYFGEGSWLTVV.

The chain has TRBV7-6 and TRBJ2-2; TRBD2 might be the D (5 bases). V lost 5 bases and J lost 7, with 17 bases in between. Germline CDR1 is SGHVS and CDR2 is FNYEAQ. This CDR3 is 15 amino acids long. CDR3: CASSPPASYGGELFF. Here the CDR3 DNA reads TGTGCCAGCAGCCCCCCGGCTAGCTACGGCGGGGAGCTGTTTTTT.

The gene calls are TRBV5-4 and TRBJ2-4, with TRBD1 matching 9 bases. This CDR3 contains 14 residues. The trim removed 1 base at V and 7 bases at J, leaving 3 bases unmatched. Germline CDR1 reads SGHNT; CDR2 reads YYREEE (reference sequence). CDR3: CASSLLGQGNIQYF. The DNA of the CDR3 is TGTGCCAGCAGCTTGCTGGGACAGGGCAACATTCAGTACTTC.

The rearrangement joins TRBV6-1 to TRBJ1-4, with D tentatively TRBD1 (5 bases). The CDR3 consists of 15 residues. V was pared by 6 bases and J by 6 bases, with 17 bases between. The germline CDR1 and CDR2 sequences are MNHNS and SASEGT. The CDR3 region is CASRDHIGADEKLFF. CDR3 nucleotides: TGTGCCAGCAGAGACCACATAGGGGCAGATGAAAAACTGTTTTTT.

V and J are TRBV11-3 and TRBJ2-3; TRBD2 aligns across 11 bases. This CDR3 is 14 amino acids long. Unmatched junction bases numbered 4, after V lost 3 bases and J lost 8 bases. Germline assignment: CDR1 SGHNT and CDR2 YENEEA. CDR3 coding DNA: TGTGCCAGCAGCTTTAGCGGGGGGGATGGTACGCAGTATTTT. The encoded protein is CASSFSGGDGTQYF.

The V gene is TRBV5-1, the J gene TRBJ2-7; D not certain. Per germline, CDR1 SGHRS and CDR2 YFSETQ. This CDR3 has 12 residues. Trimming shortened V by 4 bases and J by 3 bases, and 8 bases separated the two germline ends. This CDR3 is CASSSNNYEQYF. The CDR3 nucleotides read TGCGCCAGCAGCAGTAACAACTACGAGCAGTACTTC. Supplemented by reference TRBV5-1 and TRBJ2-7, the full variable domain reads KAGVTQTPRYLIKTRGQQVTLSCSPISGHRSVSWYQQTPGQGLQFLFEYFSETQRNKGNFPGRFSGRQFSNSRSEMNVSTLELGDSALYLCASSSNNYEQYFGPGTRLTVT.

The chain links TRBV2 to TRBJ2-5; perhaps D is TRBD1 or TRBD2 (5 bases each). Germline CDR1 reads SNHLY; CDR2 reads FYNNEI. The CDR3 loop spans 15 amino acids. Trimming cost V 6 bases and J 3 bases, with 17 bases left between them. CDR3 DNA sequence: TGTGCCAGCAGGGGGACCTACACGATGGAAGAGACCCAGTACTTC. It is translated as CASRGTYTMEETQYF. The full variable domain, with the rest looked up from reference TRBV2 and TRBJ2-5, is EPEVTQTPSHQVTQMGQEVILRCVPISNHLYFYWYRQILGQKVEFLVSFYNNEISEKSEIFDDQFSVERPDGSNFTLKIRSTKLEDSAMYFCASRGTYTMEETQYFGPGTRLLVL.

The chain is built from TRBV30 and TRBJ2-6; no definite D call. The CDR3 is 15 amino acids. With 4 bases removed from V and 0 bases from J, the gap between germline ends came to 10 bases. CDR1 and CDR2 (germline): GTSNPN, SVGIG (reference sequence). The CDR3 bases are TGTGCCTGGACCCTCGGGTACTCTGGGGCCAACGTCCTGACTTTC. It codes for CAWTLGYSGANVLTF.

This clone was seen a single time. The rearrangement joins TRBV30 to TRBJ1-2; 9 nucleotides match TRBD1. There are 18 residues in the CDR3. The J segment lost 6 bases and the V segment lost 2 bases, leaving 19 bases of the junction unmatched. The germline V gene has CDR1 GTSNPN and CDR2 SVGIG (reference sequence). The CDR3 loop reads CAWSIMDRGFAIVHGYTF. CDR3 nucleotide sequence: TGTGCCTGGAGTATTATGGACAGGGGATTTGCGATCGTACATGGCTACACCTTC.

The CDR3 sequence is CASSLQREVYEQYF. The DNA of the CDR3 is TGTGCCAGCAGCTTGCAGCGGGAGGTCTACGAGCAGTACTTC. V is TRBV5-4 and J is TRBJ2-7; TRBD2 matches at 9 bases. This CDR3 region has 14 residues. Per germline, CDR1 SGHNT and CDR2 YYREEE (reference sequence). V gave up 1 base and J gave up 3 bases; unmatched junction bases: 2.

This clone was counted once. The chain joins TRBV10-3 to TRBJ2-7; TRBD1 aligns across 10 bases. Germline trimming cut 2 bases from V and 1 base from J; bases unmatched to any gene: 5. Germline V lookup: CDR1 ENHRY, CDR2 SYGVKD. The CDR3 is 16 residues long. In DNA form, the CDR3 reads TGTGCCATCAGTGAGGCTGGGGACAGGGGATCCTACGAGCAGTACTTC. Its protein product is CAISEAGDRGSYEQYF.

The chain has TRBV5-6 and TRBJ1-6; no reliable D call. This CDR3 is 17 amino acids long. Germline values: CDR1 SGHDT, CDR2 YYEEEE. Trimming shortened V by 1 base and J by 0 bases, and 11 bases separated the two germline ends. This chain's CDR3 is CASSLRGSSSYNSPLHF. The CDR3 DNA sequence: TGTGCCAGCAGCTTGAGAGGGTCTAGCTCCTATAATTCACCCCTCCACTTT.

The chain recombines TRBV7-2 with TRBJ2-3, with D unresolved. CDR3 size: 13 residues. Germline loops: CDR1 SGHTA, CDR2 FQGNSA. Trimming pared 3 bases from V and 4 bases from J, leaving 8 bases between. CDR3 in amino acids: CASSLGFADTQYF. CDR3 DNA: TGTGCCAGCAGCTTGGGTTTCGCAGATACGCAGTATTTT.

The chain carries TRBV18 and TRBJ1-1; 7 nucleotides line up with TRBD1. The CDR3 length is 12 residues. CDR1 is KGHSH and CDR2 is LQKENI in the germline V gene. The V gene end was trimmed by 5 bases and the J gene end by 5 bases; junction bases not matched to a gene: 2. The CDR3 region has the DNA TGTGCCAGCTCAACAGGGGAGACTGAAGCTTTCTTT. It is translated as CASSTGETEAFF.

The chain employs TRBV19 and TRBJ2-2; D unresolved. Germline CDR1 is LNHDA and CDR2 is SQIVND (reference sequence). V was clipped by 8 bases and J by 2 bases, with 15 bases between them. This CDR3 contains 15 residues. In DNA form, the CDR3 reads TGTGCCAGTGGTCCAAGGGCCCCAAACACCGGGGAGCTGTTTTTT. As protein: CASGPRAPNTGELFF. Full variable domain (outside the CDR3, taken from reference TRBV19 and TRBJ2-2): DGGITQSPKYLFRKEGQNVTLSCEQNLNHDAMYWYRQDPGQGLRLIYYSQIVNDFQKGDIAEGYSVSREKKESFPLTVTSAQKNPTAFYLCASGPRAPNTGELFFGEGSRLTVL.

The chain couples TRBV5-6 to TRBJ1-4; perhaps TRBD1 as D (5 bases). Germline V gene data show CDR1 as SGHDT and CDR2 as YYEEEE. This CDR3 contains 14 residues. V lost 3 bases and J lost 4, with 10 bases in between. The CDR3 DNA reads as TGTGCCAGCAGCTCGAGGGGACGTAATGAAAAACTGTTTTTT. It encodes CASSSRGRNEKLFF. Variable domain in full (rest from reference TRBV5-6 and TRBJ1-4): DAGVTQSPTHLIKTRGQQVTLRCSPKSGHDTVSWYQQALGQGPQFIFQYYEEEERQRGNFPDRFSGHQFPNYSSELNVNALLLGDSALYLCASSSRGRNEKLFFGSGTQLSVL.

The V gene is TRBV29-1, the J gene TRBJ1-1; TRBD1 matches 10 bases. The CDR3 sequence is 13 residues long. Looked up from germline, CDR1 is SQVTM and CDR2 is ANQGSEA. The CDR3 reads CGTGEGMNTEAFF. The CDR3, as DNA: TGCGGGACAGGGGAAGGAATGAACACTGAAGCTTTCTTT.

The chain uses TRBV7-2 and TRBJ2-1; perhaps TRBD2 as D (7 bases). Trimming shortened V by 7 bases and J by 8 bases, and 18 bases separated the two germline ends. CDR3 length: 14 amino acids. Germline loops: CDR1 SGHTA, CDR2 FQGNSA. This CDR3 is CASKGDGRNHEQFF. DNA of the CDR3: TGTGCCAGCAAGGGGGACGGGAGGAACCATGAGCAGTTCTTC.

The rearrangement uses TRBV6-1 and TRBJ1-2; D is unresolved. Trimming shortened V by 2 bases and J by 9 bases, and 7 bases separated the two germline ends. CDR1 is MNHNS and CDR2 is SASEGT in the germline V gene. This CDR3 is built from 11 residues. The CDR3, as DNA: TGTGCCAGCAGTGAACCGGGCAGCTACACCTTC. Translating it yields CASSEPGSYTF.

The gene calls are TRBV27 and TRBJ2-2, with D maybe TRBD1 (7 bases). This CDR3 is 16 amino acids long. V gave up 4 bases and J gave up 5 bases, with 17 bases separating them. Germline V gene sequence: CDR1 MNHEY, CDR2 SMNVEV (reference sequence). The CDR3 loop is CASSSPPRGRTGELFF. In nucleotides, the CDR3 is TGTGCCAGCAGTTCCCCCCCCAGGGGGAGGACCGGGGAGCTGTTTTTT.